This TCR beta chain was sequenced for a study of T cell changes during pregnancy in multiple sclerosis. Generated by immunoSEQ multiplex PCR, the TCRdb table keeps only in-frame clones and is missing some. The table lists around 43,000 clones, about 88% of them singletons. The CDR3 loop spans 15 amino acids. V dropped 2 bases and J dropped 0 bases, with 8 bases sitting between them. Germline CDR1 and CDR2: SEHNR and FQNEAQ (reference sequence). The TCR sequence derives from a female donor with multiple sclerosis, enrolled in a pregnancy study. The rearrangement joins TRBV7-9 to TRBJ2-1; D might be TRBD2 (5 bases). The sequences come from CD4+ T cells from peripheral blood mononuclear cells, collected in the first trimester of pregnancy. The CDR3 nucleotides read TGTGCCAGCAGCTTACTAGAGGGCTCCTACAATGAGCAGTTCTTC. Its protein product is CASSLLEGSYNEQFF.